Below, one T cell receptor beta chain is given with its context. The sample originates from a study of blood T cell repertoires in COVID-19. Study at large: Nucleic acid was either cDNA or gDNA, and it came from T cells, B-cell-depleted T cells, or PBMCs.

In the study's own analysis: The authors estimated nucleated cell counts from reference gene primer amplification. Method: immunoSEQ multiplex PCR; TCRdb's copy keeps in-frame clones and lacks some. The V and J calls and clone size come from that table; D and trimming were worked out from the DNA. The sample holds 200,000 to 300,000 clones; about 85% are singletons and the top ten take over 4%. The V gene lost 4 bases and the J gene lost 0 bases, with 11 bases spanning the gap. The germline CDR1 and CDR2 sequences are SGDLS and YYNGEE. CDR3 length: 15 residues. Sequencing input: peripheral blood. V usage is TRBV9 and J usage is TRBJ2-1; a possible D gene is TRBD2 (5 bases). The receptor was isolated from a man aged 55 to 69 who had recovered from COVID-19. CDR3 in DNA: TGTGCCAGCAGCATCGATGGGAGCTCCTACAATGAGCAGTTCTTC. Amino acids: CASSIDGSSYNEQFF. The full variable domain, completed using reference TRBV9 and TRBJ2-1, is DSGVTQTPKHLITATGQRVTLRCSPRSGDLSVYWYQQSLDQGLQFLIQYYNGEERAKGNILERFSAQQFPDLHSELNLSSLELGDSALYFCASSIDGSSYNEQFFGPGTRLTVL.